Listed below are T cell receptor beta chains from one sample, sequenced in a study of blood T cell repertoires in COVID-19. TCRdb's table, derived via immunoSEQ multiplex PCR, lists solely in-frame clones and lacks some. The repertoire holds roughly 150,000 clones, with under 95% as singletons. Sequencing input: peripheral blood. These receptors were collected from a man between 18 and 35 years old with COVID-19, enrolled during active disease. The CDR3 runs from the conserved cysteine through the conserved F or W. D genes are given only for firm matches. The size field is filled for only some rows; it gives once, few, many or a size class.

clone_size j_call cdr3_length d_call v_call cdr3_aa cdr3_nt
. TRBJ2-1 12 . TRBV30 CAWRVTPNEQFF TGTGCCTGGAGGGTGACTCCTAATGAGCAGTTCTTC
. TRBJ1-1 15 . TRBV5-1 CASSLLQGSQAEAFF TGCGCCAGCAGCTTACTACAGGGTTCCCAGGCTGAAGCTTTCTTT
. TRBJ2-4 17 TRBD1 TRBV5-6 CASSLAGSRQGRNIQYF TGTGCCAGCAGCTTGGCAGGGAGTCGACAGGGTAGGAACATTCAGTACTTC
. TRBJ2-7 12 . TRBV28 CASSLESYEQYF TGTGCCAGCAGTCTAGAGAGCTACGAGCAGTACTTC
. TRBJ2-7 12 . TRBV27 CASSRQGHEQYF TGTGCCAGCAGTAGGCAGGGCCACGAGCAGTACTTC
. TRBJ2-2 15 . TRBV27 CASRYRGFNTGELFF TGTGCCAGCAGATATCGGGGATTCAACACCGGGGAGCTGTTTTTT
. TRBJ2-1 18 TRBD2 TRBV4-3 CASRLGLAGNLVNNEQFF TGCGCCAGCAGACTCGGACTAGCGGGGAATTTGGTTAACAATGAGCAGTTCTTC
. TRBJ2-7 15 . TRBV5-1 CASSLAVGSSYEQYF TGCGCCAGCAGCTTGGCCGTCGGGAGCTCCTACGAGCAGTACTTC
. TRBJ2-7 11 . TRBV5-1 CASRSSYEQYF TGCGCCAGCAGGAGCTCCTACGAGCAGTACTTC
. TRBJ2-1 14 . TRBV19 CASSISGSGNEQFF TGTGCCAGTAGTATTTCCGGGTCGGGCAATGAGCAGTTCTTC
once TRBJ1-2 13 TRBD1 TRBV7-2 CASRETGDYGYTF TGTGCCAGCAGGGAAACAGGGGACTATGGCTACACCTTC
. TRBJ2-2 14 . TRBV4-3 CASRGRMETGELFF TGCGCCAGCAGAGGGAGAATGGAGACCGGGGAGCTGTTTTTT
. TRBJ1-2 13 . TRBV10-3 CAISTGTWDIYTF TGTGCCATCAGTACAGGGACGTGGGACATCTACACCTTC
once TRBJ2-7 11 . TRBV5-5 CASSYSREQYF TGTGCCAGCAGCTACTCACGCGAGCAGTACTTC
many TRBJ1-5 13 . TRBV2 CASCREPGQPQHF TGTGCCAGCTGCAGGGAACCAGGTCAGCCCCAGCATTTT
. TRBJ2-7 15 TRBD2 TRBV28 CASSKGLVEGYEQYF TGTGCCAGCAGTAAGGGACTAGTTGAGGGTTACGAGCAGTACTTC
. TRBJ1-5 15 TRBD1 TRBV27 CASSFGRGSNQPQHF TGTGCCAGCAGTTTCGGCAGGGGGAGCAATCAGCCCCAGCATTTT
once TRBJ2-1 16 TRBD1 TRBV11-3 CASSLTGTGGSMKQFF TGTGCCAGCAGCTTAACCGGGACAGGGGGTTCGATGAAGCAGTTCTTC
. TRBJ2-3 15 TRBD2 TRBV5-1 CASSLAGLAYDTQYF TGCGCCAGCAGCTTGGCCGGACTAGCATATGATACGCAGTATTTT
. TRBJ2-1 13 . TRBV27 CARGTIRDNEQFF TGTGCCAGAGGAACCATCAGGGACAATGAGCAGTTCTTC
. TRBJ1-1 14 TRBD1 TRBV7-3 CASSPGTVNTEAFF TGTGCCAGCAGCCCGGGGACAGTGAACACTGAAGCTTTCTTT
. TRBJ1-6 14 . TRBV14 CASSPRTDNSPLHF TGTGCCAGCAGCCCCCGGACAGATAATTCACCCCTCCACTTT
. TRBJ2-7 14 . TRBV7-6 CASSLVDEGNEQYF TGTGCCAGCAGCTTAGTTGACGAGGGAAACGAGCAGTACTTC
. TRBJ1-2 13 . TRBV11-2 CASSARVGDGYTF TGTGCCAGCAGCGCCCGGGTAGGGGATGGCTACACCTTC
. TRBJ2-1 12 . TRBV14 CASSRSYNEQFF TGTGCCAGCAGCCGTAGCTACAATGAGCAGTTCTTC
. TRBJ2-7 16 TRBD1 TRBV10-2 CASTKAGTGASYEQYF TGCGCCAGCACCAAGGCCGGGACAGGGGCCTCCTACGAGCAGTACTTC
. TRBJ1-1 14 . TRBV5-1 CASSLAAGSTEAFF TGCGCCAGCAGCTTGGCCGCAGGATCCACTGAAGCTTTCTTT
few TRBJ2-7 16 . TRBV27 CASSLFGKSALEEQYF TGTGCCAGCAGTTTATTCGGGAAGTCGGCTCTGGAGGAGCAGTACTTC
. TRBJ2-2 16 TRBD1 TRBV29-1 CSVVGQGHPYAGELFF TGCAGCGTTGTGGGACAGGGACACCCCTACGCCGGGGAGCTGTTTTTT
. TRBJ2-7 16 . TRBV9 CASSVAGRRADGEQYF TGTGCCAGCAGCGTAGCGGGGCGGAGGGCCGACGGAGAGCAGTACTTC
. TRBJ1-6 12 . TRBV18 CASSSGNSPLHF TGTGCCAGCAGTTCAGGCAATTCACCCCTCCACTTT
. TRBJ2-3 12 TRBD1 TRBV11-3 CASGQGADTQYF TGTGCCAGTGGACAGGGCGCAGATACGCAGTATTTT
few TRBJ1-4 13 . TRBV5-6 CASSSTPGAQLLF TGTGCCAGCAGTTCCACCCCGGGAGCGCAACTGCTTTTT
. TRBJ1-2 14 . TRBV7-8 CASSYVSTAGGYTF TGTGCCAGCAGCTATGTCTCAACAGCGGGCGGCTACACCTTC
. TRBJ2-1 16 TRBD2 TRBV3-1/TRBV3-2 CASSQDAGVSYNEQFF TGTGCCAGCAGCCAAGATGCGGGAGTCTCCTACAATGAGCAGTTCTTC
once TRBJ2-6 14 . TRBV5-6 CASSSGVGANVLTF TGTGCCAGCAGCTCAGGGGTTGGGGCCAACGTCCTGACTTTC
. TRBJ2-1 16 . TRBV27 CASSLFGTHGTQEQFF TGTGCCAGCAGTTTATTCGGGACTCACGGCACCCAAGAGCAGTTCTTC
. TRBJ2-5 13 . TRBV27 CASSFHPQETQYF TGTGCCAGCAGTTTCCATCCCCAAGAGACCCAGTACTTC
few TRBJ2-2 16 . TRBV4-2 CASSRLAETNTGELFF TGTGCCAGCAGCCGATTAGCGGAGACGAACACCGGGGAGCTGTTTTTT
. TRBJ1-2 15 . TRBV28 CASSTSWGPAYGYTF TGTGCCAGCAGTACTTCTTGGGGGCCCGCCTATGGCTACACCTTC
. TRBJ1-5 17 . TRBV19 CASSIGNSRERQWPQHF TGTGCCAGTAGTATTGGGAACTCCAGGGAACGTCAATGGCCCCAGCATTTT
once TRBJ1-5 13 . TRBV6-5 CASRRREGQPQHF TGTGCCAGCAGACGGAGGGAGGGCCAGCCCCAGCATTTT
. TRBJ2-2 13 TRBD1 TRBV29-1 CSVGQGNTGELFF TGCAGCGTTGGACAGGGGAACACCGGGGAGCTGTTTTTT
. TRBJ1-2 15 . TRBV9 CASSVATGENYGYTF TGTGCCAGCAGCGTAGCGACAGGCGAGAACTATGGCTACACCTTC
. TRBJ1-3 15 . TRBV9 CASSPRVVSGNTIYF TGTGCCAGCAGCCCCCGTGTAGTGTCTGGAAACACCATATATTTT
. TRBJ1-4 16 TRBD1 TRBV4-2 CASSQDRGTGNEKLFF TGTGCCAGCAGCCAAGATCGGGGGACAGGGAATGAAAAACTGTTTTTT
. TRBJ2-7 13 . TRBV19 CASSIVPGNEQYF TGTGCCAGTAGTATAGTCCCCGGGAACGAGCAGTACTTC
. TRBJ1-1 11 . TRBV19 CASSYRAEAFF TGTGCCAGTAGTTACAGGGCTGAAGCTTTCTTT
few TRBJ1-2 16 TRBD1 TRBV5-4 CASSLGPTGSGYGYTF TGTGCCAGCAGCTTGGGTCCGACAGGGTCGGGCTATGGCTACACCTTC
. TRBJ2-1 15 TRBD2 TRBV19 CASSSSSGNANEQFF TGTGCCAGTAGTTCTTCTAGCGGGAATGCCAATGAGCAGTTCTTC
. TRBJ1-2 13 . TRBV24-1 CATSEGTSRGYTF TGTGCCACCAGTGAGGGGACAAGTCGTGGCTACACCTTC
. TRBJ2-7 13 . TRBV15 CATSSGETYEQYF TGTGCCACCAGCAGCGGGGAAACCTACGAGCAGTACTTC
. TRBJ2-5 16 TRBD1 TRBV5-4 CASSEGQGEGQETQYF TGTGCCAGCAGCGAAGGACAGGGCGAGGGACAAGAGACCCAGTACTTC
. TRBJ2-1 11 . TRBV30 CAWKQYNEQFF TGTGCCTGGAAACAGTACAATGAGCAGTTCTTC
. TRBJ2-1 14 TRBD2 TRBV19 CASSMGGRDNEQFF TGTGCCAGTAGTATGGGCGGGAGGGACAATGAGCAGTTCTTC
. TRBJ1-3 14 TRBD1 TRBV25-1 CAGRGQLNGNTIYF TGTGCCGGAAGGGGACAGTTGAACGGAAACACCATATATTTT
. TRBJ2-7 16 TRBD2 TRBV7-2 CASSAGLAGGVSEQYF TGTGCCAGCAGCGCCGGACTAGCGGGAGGCGTCTCCGAGCAGTACTTC
. TRBJ2-1 12 TRBD2 TRBV11-2 CASSSSSGRTFF TGTGCCAGCAGCTCATCTAGCGGGAGAACATTCTTC
. TRBJ2-7 14 . TRBV5-6 CASSRGWGDYEQYF TGTGCCAGCAGCCGCGGTTGGGGGGACTACGAGCAGTACTTC